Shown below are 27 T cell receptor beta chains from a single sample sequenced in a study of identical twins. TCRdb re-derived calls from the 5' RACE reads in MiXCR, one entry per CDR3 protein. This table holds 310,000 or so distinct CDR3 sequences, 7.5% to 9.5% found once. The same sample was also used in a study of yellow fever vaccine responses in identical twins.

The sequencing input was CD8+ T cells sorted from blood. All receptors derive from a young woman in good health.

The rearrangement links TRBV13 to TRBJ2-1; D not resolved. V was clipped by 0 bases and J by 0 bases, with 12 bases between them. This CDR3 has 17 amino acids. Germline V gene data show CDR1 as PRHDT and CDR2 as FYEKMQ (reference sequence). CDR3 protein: CASSLGPAEASYNEQFF. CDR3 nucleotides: TGTGCCAGCAGCTTAGGCCCGGCGGAAGCCTCCTACAATGAGCAGTTCTTC.

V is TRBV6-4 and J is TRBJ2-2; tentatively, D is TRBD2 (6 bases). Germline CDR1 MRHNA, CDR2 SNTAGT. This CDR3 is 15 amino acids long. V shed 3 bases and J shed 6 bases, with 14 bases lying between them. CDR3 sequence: CASSEGQGGAGELFF. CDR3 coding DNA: TGTGCCAGCAGTGAAGGCCAGGGCGGGGCCGGGGAGCTGTTTTTT.

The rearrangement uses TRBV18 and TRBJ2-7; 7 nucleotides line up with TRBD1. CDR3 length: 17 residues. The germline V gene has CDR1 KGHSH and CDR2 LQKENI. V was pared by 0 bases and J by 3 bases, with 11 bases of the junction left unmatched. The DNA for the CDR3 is TGTGCCAGCTCACCACCCGGACAGGCCACGAATTTCTACGAGCAGTACTTC. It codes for CASSPPGQATNFYEQYF.

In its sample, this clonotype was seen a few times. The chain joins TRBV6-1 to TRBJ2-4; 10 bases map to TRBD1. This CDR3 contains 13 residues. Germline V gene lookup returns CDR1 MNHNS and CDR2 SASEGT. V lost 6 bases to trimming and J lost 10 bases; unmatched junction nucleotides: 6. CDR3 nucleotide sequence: TGTGCCAGCAGAACCGGGACAGGGGAAATTCAGTACTTC. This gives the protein CASRTGTGEIQYF.

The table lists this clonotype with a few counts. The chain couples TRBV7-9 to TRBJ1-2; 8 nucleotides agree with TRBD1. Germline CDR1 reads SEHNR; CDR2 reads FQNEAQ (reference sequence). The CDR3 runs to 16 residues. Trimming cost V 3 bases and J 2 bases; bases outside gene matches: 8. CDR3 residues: CASSLVDREGNYGYTF. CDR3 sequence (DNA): TGTGCCAGCAGCTTGGTGGACAGGGAGGGGAACTATGGCTACACCTTC.

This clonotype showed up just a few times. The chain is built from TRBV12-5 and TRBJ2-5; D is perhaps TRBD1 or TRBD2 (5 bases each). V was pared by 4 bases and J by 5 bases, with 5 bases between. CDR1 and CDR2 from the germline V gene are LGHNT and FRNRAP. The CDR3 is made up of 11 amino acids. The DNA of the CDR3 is TGTGCTAGTGGTTGGGGGGAGACCCAGTACTTC. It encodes CASGWGETQYF. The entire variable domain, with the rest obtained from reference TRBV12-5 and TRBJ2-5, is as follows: DARVTQTPRHKVTEMGQEVTMRCQPILGHNTVFWYRQTMMQGLELLAYFRNRAPLDDSGMPKDRFSAEMPDATLATLKIQPSEPRDSAVYFCASGWGETQYFGPGTRLLVL.

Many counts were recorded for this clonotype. CDR3 DNA sequence: TGCAGCGTTAAAATCTCGAACACTGAAGCTTTCTTT. Encoded protein: CSVKISNTEAFF. This chain uses TRBV29-1 with TRBJ1-1; D is unresolved. The V and J ends lost 5 bases and 1 base respectively, with 8 bases between them. Germline CDR1 and CDR2: SQVTM and ANQGSEA. The CDR3 covers 12 residues.

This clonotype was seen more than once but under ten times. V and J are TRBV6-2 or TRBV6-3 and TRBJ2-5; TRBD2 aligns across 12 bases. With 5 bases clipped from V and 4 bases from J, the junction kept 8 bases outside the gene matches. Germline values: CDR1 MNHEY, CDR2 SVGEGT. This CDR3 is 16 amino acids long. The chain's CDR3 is CASSPRPGLAGETQYF. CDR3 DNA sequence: TGTGCCAGCAGTCCACGCCCGGGACTAGCGGGAGAGACCCAGTACTTC.

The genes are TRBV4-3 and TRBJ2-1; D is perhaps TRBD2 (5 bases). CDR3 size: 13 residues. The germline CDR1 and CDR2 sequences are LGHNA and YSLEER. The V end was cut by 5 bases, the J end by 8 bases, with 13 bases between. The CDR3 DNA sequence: TGCGCCAGCAGCTTCGCTAAGGGAGATGAGCAGTTCTTC. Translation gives CASSFAKGDEQFF.

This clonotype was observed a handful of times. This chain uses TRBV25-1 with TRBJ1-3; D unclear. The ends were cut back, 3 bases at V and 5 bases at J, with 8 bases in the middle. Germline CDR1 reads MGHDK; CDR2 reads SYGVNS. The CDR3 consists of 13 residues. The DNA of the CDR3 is TGTGCCAGCAGTGATAAGGGAAGAAACACCATATATTTT. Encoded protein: CASSDKGRNTIYF.

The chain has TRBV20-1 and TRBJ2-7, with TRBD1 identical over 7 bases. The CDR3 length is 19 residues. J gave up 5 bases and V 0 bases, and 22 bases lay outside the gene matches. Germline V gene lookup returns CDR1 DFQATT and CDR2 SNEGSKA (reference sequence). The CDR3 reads CSAREDSARQGAPQDEQYF. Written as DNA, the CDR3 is TGCAGTGCTAGAGAAGATAGCGCCCGACAGGGAGCCCCCCAGGACGAGCAGTACTTC.

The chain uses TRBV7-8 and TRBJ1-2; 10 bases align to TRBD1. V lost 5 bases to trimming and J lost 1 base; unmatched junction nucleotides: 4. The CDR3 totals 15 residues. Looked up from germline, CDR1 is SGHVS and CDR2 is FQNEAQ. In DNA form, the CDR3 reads TGTGCCAGCAGCCCGACAGGGGGCTATAACTATGGCTACACCTTC. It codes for CASSPTGGYNYGYTF.

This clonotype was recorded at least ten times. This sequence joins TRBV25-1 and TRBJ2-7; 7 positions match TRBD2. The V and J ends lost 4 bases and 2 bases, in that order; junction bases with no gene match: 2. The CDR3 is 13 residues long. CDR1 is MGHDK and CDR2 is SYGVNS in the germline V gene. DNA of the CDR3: TGTGCCAGCAGTGTAGGACTAGCCTACGAGCAGTACTTC. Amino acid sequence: CASSVGLAYEQYF.

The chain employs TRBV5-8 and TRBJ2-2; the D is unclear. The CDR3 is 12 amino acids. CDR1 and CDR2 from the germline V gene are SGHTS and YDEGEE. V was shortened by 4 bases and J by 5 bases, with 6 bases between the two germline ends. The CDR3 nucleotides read TGTGCCAGCAGCCCATGGACCGGGGAGCTGTTTTTT. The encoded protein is CASSPWTGELFF. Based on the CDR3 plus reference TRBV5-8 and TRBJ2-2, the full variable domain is EAGVTQSPTHLIKTRGQQATLRCSPISGHTSVYWYQQALGLGLQFLLWYDEGEERNRGNFPPRFSGRQFPNYSSELNVNALELEDSALYLCASSPWTGELFFGEGSRLTVL.

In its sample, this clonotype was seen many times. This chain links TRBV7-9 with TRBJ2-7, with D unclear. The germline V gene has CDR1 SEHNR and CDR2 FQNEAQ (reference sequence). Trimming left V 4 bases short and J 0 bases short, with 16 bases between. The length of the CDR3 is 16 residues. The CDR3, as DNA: TGTGCCAGCAGCTCCCGGAACCTCGTCGGCTCCTACGAGCAGTACTTC. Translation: CASSSRNLVGSYEQYF.

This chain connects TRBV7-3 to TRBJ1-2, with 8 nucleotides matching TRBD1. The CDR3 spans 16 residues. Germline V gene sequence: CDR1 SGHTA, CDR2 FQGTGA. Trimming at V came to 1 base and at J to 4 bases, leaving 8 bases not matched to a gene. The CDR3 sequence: CASSLIGGDRSYGYTF. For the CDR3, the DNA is TGTGCCAGCAGCTTAATTGGTGGGGACAGGAGCTATGGCTACACCTTC.

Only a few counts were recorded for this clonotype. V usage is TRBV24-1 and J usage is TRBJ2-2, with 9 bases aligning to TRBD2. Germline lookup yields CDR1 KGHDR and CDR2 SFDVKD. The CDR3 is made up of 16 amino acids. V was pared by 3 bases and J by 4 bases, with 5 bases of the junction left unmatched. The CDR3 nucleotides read TGTGCCACCAGTGATATTGCGGGACTAGCCACCGGGGAGCTGTTTTTT. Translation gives CATSDIAGLATGELFF.

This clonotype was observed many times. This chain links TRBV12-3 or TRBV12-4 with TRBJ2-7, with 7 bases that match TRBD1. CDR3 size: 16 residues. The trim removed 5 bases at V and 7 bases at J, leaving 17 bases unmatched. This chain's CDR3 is CASSPQTGEWIGEQYF. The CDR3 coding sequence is TGTGCCAGCAGTCCACAAACAGGGGAGTGGATTGGAGAGCAGTACTTC.

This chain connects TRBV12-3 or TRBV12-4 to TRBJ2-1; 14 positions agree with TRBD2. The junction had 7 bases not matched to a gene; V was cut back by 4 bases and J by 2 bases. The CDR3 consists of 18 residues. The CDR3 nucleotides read TGTGCCAGCAGTTCCCTCTCGGGACTAGCGGGAGCCTACAATGAGCAGTTCTTC. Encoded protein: CASSSLSGLAGAYNEQFF.

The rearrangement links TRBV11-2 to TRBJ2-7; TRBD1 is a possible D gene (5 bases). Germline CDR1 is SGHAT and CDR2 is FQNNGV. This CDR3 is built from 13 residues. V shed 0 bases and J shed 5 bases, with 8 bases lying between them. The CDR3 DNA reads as TGTGCCAGCAGCTTAGACCCAGGGCACGAGCAGTACTTC. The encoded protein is CASSLDPGHEQYF.

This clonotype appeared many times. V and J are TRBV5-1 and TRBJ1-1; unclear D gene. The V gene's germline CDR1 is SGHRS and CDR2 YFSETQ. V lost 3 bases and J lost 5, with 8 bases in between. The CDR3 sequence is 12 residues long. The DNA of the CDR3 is TGCGCCAGCAGCTGTTGTGGGACTGAAGCTTTCTTT. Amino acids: CASSCCGTEAFF.

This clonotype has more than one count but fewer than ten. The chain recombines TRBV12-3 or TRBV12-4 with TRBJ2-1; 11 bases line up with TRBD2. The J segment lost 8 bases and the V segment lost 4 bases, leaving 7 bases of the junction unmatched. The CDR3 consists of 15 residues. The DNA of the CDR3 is TGTGCCAGCAGTTCCACTAGCGGGGGTTTTGATGAGCAGTTCTTC. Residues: CASSSTSGGFDEQFF.

Here the CDR3 reads CASSPSNTVEQFF. In DNA, the CDR3 is TGTGCCAGCAGCCCGTCCAACACGGTTGAGCAGTTCTTC. The chain carries TRBV3-1 and TRBJ2-1; D gene uncertain. Trimming left V 4 bases short and J 9 bases short, with 13 bases between. The V gene's germline CDR1 is LGHDT and CDR2 YNNKEL (reference sequence). This CDR3 comprises 13 residues.

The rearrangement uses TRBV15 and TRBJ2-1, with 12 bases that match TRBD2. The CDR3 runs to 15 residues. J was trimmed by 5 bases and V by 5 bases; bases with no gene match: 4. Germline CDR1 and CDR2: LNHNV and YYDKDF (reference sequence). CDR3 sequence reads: CATSPGLAGNNEQFF. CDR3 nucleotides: TGTGCCACCAGCCCTGGACTAGCGGGGAACAATGAGCAGTTCTTC.

CDR3 protein: CASSLSGGPLRRETQYF. The CDR3 DNA reads TGTGCCAGCAGCTTATCTGGCGGACCACTCAGGAGGGAGACCCAGTACTTC. The chain has TRBV7-2 and TRBJ2-5; TRBD2 might be the D (5 bases). Germline CDR1 is SGHTA and CDR2 is FQGNSA. V lost 2 bases and J 5 bases, leaving 21 bases between the germline ends. CDR3 size: 17 residues.

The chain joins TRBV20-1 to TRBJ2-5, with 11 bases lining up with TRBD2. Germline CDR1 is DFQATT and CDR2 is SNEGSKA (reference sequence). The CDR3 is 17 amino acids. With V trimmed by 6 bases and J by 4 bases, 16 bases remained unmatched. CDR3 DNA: TGCAGTGCCGCATTTAGCGGGAGGGCCGTTTTGGGAGAGACCCAGTACTTC. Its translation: CSAAFSGRAVLGETQYF.

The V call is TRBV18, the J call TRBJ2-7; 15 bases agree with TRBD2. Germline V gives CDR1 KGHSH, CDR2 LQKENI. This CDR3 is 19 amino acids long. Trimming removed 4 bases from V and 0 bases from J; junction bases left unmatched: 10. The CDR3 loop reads CASSRGGTSGRLSSYEQYF. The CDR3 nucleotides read TGTGCCAGCTCACGAGGAGGGACTAGCGGGAGGCTAAGCTCCTACGAGCAGTACTTC.